Listed here are 30 T cell receptor beta chains from one sample, sequenced in a study of identical twins. TCRdb reanalysed the 5' RACE reads using MiXCR and keeps one entry per CDR3 protein. The data show 1.5 million to 2 million distinct CDR3 sequences, with 32% seen just once and approximately 0.29% held by the top ten. The sample comprised cord blood. These receptor sequences come from a newborn girl in good health.

This sequence joins TRBV12-3 or TRBV12-4 and TRBJ2-1; 11 nucleotides align to TRBD2. Trimming cost V 8 bases and J 0 bases; bases outside gene matches: 12. The CDR3 loop spans 18 amino acids. CDR3 sequence (DNA): TGTGCCAGCGGTCCCCGGACTAGCGGGTCCTTCTCCTACAATGAGCAGTTCTTC. Translation: CASGPRTSGSFSYNEQFF.

The chain joins TRBV20-1 to TRBJ2-7; possibly TRBD2 for D (5 bases). Trimming removed 3 bases at V and 4 bases at J, with 19 bases between. Germline CDR1 reads DFQATT; CDR2 reads SNEGSKA (reference sequence). This CDR3 contains 15 residues. The CDR3 loop is CSARLLAPTMYEQYF. Written as DNA, the CDR3 is TGCAGTGCTAGGTTGCTAGCACCGACGATGTACGAGCAGTACTTC.

The rearrangement joins TRBV5-1 to TRBJ2-5; TRBD2 agrees at 11 bases. This CDR3 region has 14 residues. Germline V gene lookup returns CDR1 SGHRS and CDR2 YFSETQ. V lost 2 bases to trimming and J lost 11 bases; unmatched junction nucleotides: 8. The CDR3 is CASSLSTSGGEQYF. The CDR3 DNA sequence: TGCGCCAGCAGCTTAAGTACTAGCGGGGGTGAGCAGTACTTC.

This chain joins TRBV3-1 and TRBJ2-7; 11 bases are a match to TRBD2. The CDR3 loop spans 15 amino acids. Germline V CDR1 and CDR2: LGHDT, YNNKEL (reference sequence). J was trimmed by 2 bases and V by 1 base; bases with no gene match: 1. DNA of the CDR3: TGTGCCAGCAGCCAAGTAGCGGGAGGGCCCTACGAGCAGTACTTC. Translated: CASSQVAGGPYEQYF.

This clonotype appeared many times. The chain couples TRBV4-1 to TRBJ2-7, with 8 bases matching TRBD2. Germline V lookup: CDR1 MGHRA, CDR2 YSYEKL. The CDR3 length is 17 residues. V gave up 1 base and J gave up 4 bases; unmatched junction bases: 12. CDR3 residues: CASSQVVSGSNTYEQYF. CDR3 DNA sequence: TGCGCCAGCAGCCAAGTAGTAAGCGGGAGTAACACTTACGAGCAGTACTTC.

The sample holds one count of this clonotype. This chain connects TRBV18 to TRBJ2-3; 11 nucleotides align to TRBD2. This CDR3 region has 15 residues. Germline CDR1 KGHSH, CDR2 LQKENI. With 2 bases clipped from V and 5 bases from J, the junction kept 3 bases outside the gene matches. The CDR3 reads CASSPSSGRIDTQYF. In DNA, the CDR3 is TGTGCCAGCTCACCATCTAGCGGGAGGATAGATACGCAGTATTTT.

This chain connects TRBV9 to TRBJ1-2, with TRBD1 as a possible D gene (5 bases). The CDR3 totals 15 residues. Trimming took off 3 bases at V and 2 bases at J, with 14 bases between the two ends. The germline CDR1 and CDR2 sequences are SGDLS and YYNGEE. CDR3 nucleotide sequence: TGTGCCAGCAGCGGGGAGGGGCGGAGGAACTATGGCTACACCTTC. This encodes CASSGEGRRNYGYTF.

The CDR3 DNA is TGCAGCGTTACCCACCGCACAGATACGCAGTATTTT. It encodes CSVTHRTDTQYF. This chain connects TRBV29-1 to TRBJ2-3; D unclear. The germline V gene has CDR1 SQVTM and CDR2 ANQGSEA. The ends were cut back, 5 bases at V and 1 base at J, with 7 bases in the middle. CDR3 length equals 12 residues.

There are a few counts of this clonotype. The V call is TRBV2, the J call TRBJ2-7; TRBD2 agrees at 12 bases. The ends lost 3 bases at V and 0 bases at J; junction bases unmatched: 6. The CDR3 loop spans 17 amino acids. Germline V gene data show CDR1 as SNHLY and CDR2 as FYNNEI. CDR3 in DNA: TGTGCCAGCAGTGATTGGACTAGCGGGGCCAGCTCCTACGAGCAGTACTTC. As protein: CASSDWTSGASSYEQYF.

This clonotype occurred many times. This chain links TRBV4-2 with TRBJ2-5; possible D gene TRBD1, 5 bases. The assigned J gene may be wrong: the sequence end matches TRBJ2-7 better. The length of the CDR3 is 16 residues. Germline V gene lookup returns CDR1 LGHNA and CDR2 YNFKEQ. The CDR3 sequence is CASSQDRTKKTYEQYF. The CDR3 DNA follows: TGTGCCAGCAGCCAAGATCGGACAAAAAAAACCTACGAGCAGTACTTC.

This clonotype has a handful of counts. The chain joins TRBV6-5 to TRBJ1-4, with a tentative D call TRBD1 (5 bases). Germline V CDR1 and CDR2: MNHEY, SVGAGI. The CDR3 totals 15 residues. The V end lost 1 base, the J end lost 8 bases, and 14 bases lay between the germline ends. This CDR3 is CASSYWGPVGEKLFF. The CDR3 DNA sequence: TGTGCCAGCAGTTACTGGGGCCCAGTAGGCGAAAAACTGTTTTTT.

The chain couples TRBV12-3 or TRBV12-4 to TRBJ2-1; no clear D. Trimming pared 6 bases from V and 7 bases from J, leaving 7 bases between. The CDR3 spans 11 residues. The CDR3 loop is CASRPRNEQFF. The CDR3 nucleotides read TGTGCCAGCAGACCCCGGAATGAGCAGTTCTTC.

This clonotype was counted at least ten times. J is TRBJ2-1 and V is TRBV5-1, with 8 bases identical to TRBD2. Per germline, CDR1 SGHRS and CDR2 YFSETQ. Trimming at V came to 1 base and at J to 3 bases, leaving 3 bases not matched to a gene. This CDR3 has 15 amino acids. CDR3 sequence (DNA): TGCGCCAGCAGCTTGTCCGGGGGGGACTACAATGAGCAGTTCTTC. Protein: CASSLSGGDYNEQFF.

Comment on this clonotype: One base away lies a much larger clone, so this may be a sequencing read error. The rearrangement links TRBV28 to TRBJ2-3; TRBD2 aligns across 12 bases. The CDR3 has 15 residues. The V gene end was trimmed by 4 bases and the J gene end by 7 bases; junction bases not matched to a gene: 6. Germline values: CDR1 MDHEN, CDR2 SYDVKM. The CDR3 DNA reads TGTGCCAGCAGTTCCCTAGCGGGAGGGGATTATACGCAGTATTTT. The encoded protein is CASSSLAGGDYTQYF.

In regard to this clonotype: Possible read error: a much larger clone is one base away. V is TRBV7-9 and J is TRBJ2-3, with D uncertain. CDR3 length: 12 residues. The V end was cut by 5 bases, the J end by 2 bases, with 5 bases between. The V gene's germline CDR1 is SEHNR and CDR2 FQNEAQ (reference sequence). Written as DNA, the CDR3 is TGTGCCAGCAGCATGGTCACAGATACGCAGTATTTT. This sequence encodes CASSMVTDTQYF.

This clonotype was observed a few times. This chain links TRBV12-3 or TRBV12-4 with TRBJ2-1, with a weak D call TRBD1 (6 bases). The CDR3 runs 15 residues. Deletions cut 10 bases from V and 5 bases from J, with 21 bases between. CDR3 sequence: CANRKRRAGDNEQFF. CDR3 bases: TGTGCCAACAGGAAGAGGCGCGCAGGGGACAATGAGCAGTTCTTC.

The rearrangement joins TRBV5-1 to TRBJ2-5; tentative D call: TRBD2 (6 bases). The J call is doubtful: the DNA matches TRBJ2-7 better. This CDR3 comprises 13 residues. The germline V gene encodes CDR1 SGHRS and CDR2 YFSETQ. DNA for the CDR3: TGCGCCAGCAGTTCGGGACTCAGCGTCGAGCAGTACTTC. This encodes CASSSGLSVEQYF.

The rearrangement joins TRBV20-1 to TRBJ2-3, with 11 bases aligning to TRBD2. V dropped 6 bases and J dropped 0; count of bases not matched to a gene: 2. The CDR3 covers 14 residues. In germline, CDR1 is DFQATT, CDR2 SNEGSKA (reference sequence). The CDR3 bases are TGCAGTGCGGCTAGCGGGAGGAGCACAGATACGCAGTATTTT. It is translated as CSAASGRSTDTQYF.

This clonotype turned up a few times. This chain uses TRBV7-2 with TRBJ1-1, with D uncertain. Trimming shortened V by 3 bases and J by 11 bases, and 13 bases separated the two germline ends. CDR3 length equals 12 residues. From germline, CDR1 is SGHTA and CDR2 FQGNSA. The CDR3 DNA follows: TGTGCCAGCAGCTTCCCGTGGCAAATCGCTTTCTTT. Translating gives CASSFPWQIAFF.

The rearrangement uses TRBV7-2 and TRBJ2-3, with D uncertain. Germline lookup yields CDR1 SGHTA and CDR2 FQGNSA. This CDR3 region has 15 residues. The germline V and J ends were trimmed by 2 bases and 2 bases, with 11 bases remaining between them. In DNA, the CDR3 is TGTGCCAGCAGCTTACCCAAGACCCTCACAGATACGCAGTATTTT. It codes for CASSLPKTLTDTQYF.

Ten or more counts support this clonotype. The gene calls are TRBV4-1 and TRBJ2-3; no firm D call. CDR3 length equals 14 residues. CDR1 MGHRA and CDR2 YSYEKL come from the germline V gene. V gave up 5 bases and J gave up 2 bases, with 11 bases separating them. This CDR3 is CASSSRLFTDTQYF. DNA for the CDR3: TGCGCCAGCAGCTCCCGGTTATTCACAGATACGCAGTATTTT.

In its sample, this clonotype was seen a few times. The rearrangement uses TRBV7-8 and TRBJ1-4; possibly TRBD1 for D (5 bases). The germline V gene has CDR1 SGHVS and CDR2 FQNEAQ. The CDR3 contains 16 residues. V gave up 5 bases and J gave up 0 bases, with 13 bases separating them. CDR3 bases: TGTGCCAGCAGCAAAGACCAGGGTTCAACTAATGAAAAACTGTTTTTT. It yields the protein CASSKDQGSTNEKLFF. The full variable domain, with the rest looked up from reference TRBV7-8 and TRBJ1-4, is GAGVSQSPRYKVAKRGQDVALRCDPISGHVSLFWYQQALGQGPEFLTYFQNEAQLDKSGLPSDRFFAERPEGSVSTLKIQRTQQEDSAVYLCASSKDQGSTNEKLFFGSGTQLSVL.

This chain uses TRBV3-1 with TRBJ2-7; no firm D call. V was cut by 0 bases and J by 2 bases, with 11 bases left in between. This CDR3 comprises 15 residues. Germline V gene sequence: CDR1 LGHDT, CDR2 YNNKEL (reference sequence). The CDR3 DNA sequence: TGTGCCAGCAGCCAAGAGGGGTTTTGGACCTACGAGCAGTACTTC. This sequence encodes CASSQEGFWTYEQYF.

The V and J genes are TRBV4-1 and TRBJ2-3, with D tentatively TRBD2 (6 bases). The CDR3 contains 17 residues. From germline, CDR1 is MGHRA and CDR2 YSYEKL. V dropped 0 bases and J dropped 0 bases, with 13 bases sitting between them. The CDR3 sequence is CASSQDSLRGSTDTQYF. CDR3 DNA: TGCGCCAGCAGCCAAGATTCCCTCCGGGGGAGCACAGATACGCAGTATTTT.

V usage is TRBV20-1 and J usage is TRBJ1-2; D remains ambiguous. The CDR3 has 13 amino acids. V lost 0 bases, J lost 4 bases, and 9 bases lay in between. Germline values: CDR1 DFQATT, CDR2 SNEGSKA (reference sequence). CDR3 sequence reads: CSARETGPYGYTF. The CDR3 DNA reads as TGCAGTGCTAGAGAAACCGGCCCCTATGGCTACACCTTC.

This clonotype was detected a few times. The chain carries TRBV12-3 or TRBV12-4 and TRBJ2-7; the match to TRBD1 covers 9 bases. V trimming: 7 bases; J trimming: 5 bases; junction bases outside the gene matches: 12. This CDR3 comprises 15 residues. DNA for the CDR3: TGTGCCAGCATCAGCCTCCTCGGGACAGGGAACGAGCAGTACTTC. It codes for CASISLLGTGNEQYF.

This clonotype was detected a few times. V and J are TRBV7-2 and TRBJ2-1; no reliable D call. Trimming left V 5 bases short and J 5 bases short, with 10 bases between. Germline V gene sequence: CDR1 SGHTA, CDR2 FQGNSA. The CDR3 length is 13 residues. CDR3 nucleotide sequence: TGTGCCAGCAGCCCCCGAATTAACAATGAGCAGTTCTTC. Residues: CASSPRINNEQFF.

This clonotype was counted a few times. The V call is TRBV5-1, the J call TRBJ2-7, with 8 bases that match TRBD1. Germline CDR1 reads SGHRS; CDR2 reads YFSETQ. The CDR3 length is 14 residues. The ends lost 3 bases at V and 3 bases at J; junction bases unmatched: 5. The DNA of the CDR3 is TGCGCCAGCAGCTGGACAGGGAGCTACTACGAGCAGTACTTC. It translates to CASSWTGSYYEQYF.

The chain is built from TRBV20-1 and TRBJ1-2, with D hard to call. CDR3 length equals 11 residues. CDR1 and CDR2 from the germline V gene are DFQATT and SNEGSKA (reference sequence). CDR3 protein: CRTGEDYGYTF. In DNA form, the CDR3 reads TGCAGGACCGGGGAGGACTATGGCTACACCTTC.

This clonotype has only a few counts. The gene calls are TRBV4-2 and TRBJ2-7; D is perhaps TRBD1 (6 bases). Trimming shortened V by 1 base and J by 6 bases, and 16 bases separated the two germline ends. CDR3 size: 15 residues. Germline V gene lookup returns CDR1 LGHNA and CDR2 YNFKEQ. The CDR3 sequence is CASSQVRGFAVEQYF. The CDR3 bases are TGTGCCAGCAGCCAAGTAAGGGGGTTCGCGGTCGAGCAGTACTTC.